The 14 T cell receptor beta chains below were found in one sample sequenced in a study of T cell changes during pregnancy in multiple sclerosis. Profiling relied on immunoSEQ multiplex PCR, and the TCRdb table lists in-frame clones only, not all of them. Here the sample spans 90,000 to 120,000 clones, around 92% being singletons. This material consisted of peripheral blood, taken before pregnancy. Receptor source: a female donor with multiple sclerosis, enrolled in a pregnancy study.

This rearrangement joins TRBV27 to TRBJ2-3, with D unclear. This CDR3 comprises 13 residues. Germline V CDR1 and CDR2: MNHEY, SMNVEV (reference sequence). Trimming cost V 3 bases and J 5 bases, with 9 bases left between them. The CDR3, as DNA: TGTGCCAGCAGTTTGACGCAGGAAGATACGCAGTATTTT. Protein product: CASSLTQEDTQYF.

This rearrangement joins TRBV4-2 to TRBJ2-1; D is unclear. The CDR3 is made up of 15 amino acids. With 0 bases removed from V and 8 bases from J, the gap between germline ends came to 14 bases. The germline gives CDR1 LGHNA, CDR2 YNFKEQ. CDR3 in DNA: TGTGCCAGCAGCCAAGATCGACTCTCCGTCTATGAGCAGTTCTTC. Residues: CASSQDRLSVYEQFF.

This clone was counted once. The chain recombines TRBV5-1 with TRBJ2-5; D may be TRBD1 (5 bases). The V gene's germline CDR1 is SGHRS and CDR2 YFSETQ. The CDR3 totals 15 residues. The V and J ends lost 2 bases and 2 bases respectively, with 13 bases between them. In DNA form, the CDR3 reads TGCGCCAGCAGCTTAGGGGTTGGGCAACAAGAGACCCAGTACTTC. This sequence encodes CASSLGVGQQETQYF.

This CDR3 reads CASSVYRTSGRNNEQFF. DNA for the CDR3: TGTGCCAGCAGCGTTTATCGGACTAGCGGGAGAAACAATGAGCAGTTCTTC. The chain is built from TRBV9 and TRBJ2-1; 13 nucleotides align to TRBD2. Germline-derived CDR1 and CDR2 are SGDLS and YYNGEE. This CDR3 has 17 residues. With 2 bases clipped from V and 5 bases from J, the junction kept 7 bases outside the gene matches.

The rearrangement links TRBV25-1 to TRBJ2-2, with D possibly being TRBD2 (6 bases). Per the germline V gene, CDR1 is MGHDK and CDR2 is SYGVNS. This CDR3 has 14 residues. With 2 bases removed from V and 3 bases from J, the gap between germline ends came to 7 bases. As DNA, the CDR3 is TGTGCCAGCAGTGAACGGGGGTACACCGGGGAGCTGTTTTTT. This gives the protein CASSERGYTGELFF.

J is TRBJ2-1 and V is TRBV7-2, with a weak D call TRBD2 (7 bases). V lost 7 bases to trimming and J lost 12 bases, with 22 bases between them. This CDR3 comprises 14 residues. CDR1 and CDR2 (germline): SGHTA, FQGNSA. The CDR3 nucleotides are TGTGCCAGCAATCGAATGGGGGGAGGGGGGTCGCAGTTCTTC. Protein: CASNRMGGGGSQFF.

This clone was picked up one time. CDR3 protein: CASSESRNRGRLKGGYTF. As DNA, the CDR3 is TGCGCCAGCAGTGAGTCGAGGAACAGGGGGCGCTTAAAGGGCGGCTACACCTTC. The V and J genes are TRBV10-1 and TRBJ1-2, with 9 bases identical to TRBD1. V lost 0 bases and J lost 8; bases outside the gene matches: 16. The germline V gene has CDR1 WNHNN and CDR2 SYGVQD (reference sequence). The CDR3 spans 18 residues.

The V gene is TRBV12-5, the J gene TRBJ2-7; 7 positions agree with TRBD1. The V gene's germline CDR1 is LGHNT and CDR2 FRNRAP. With V trimmed by 6 bases and J by 6 bases, 11 bases remained unmatched. CDR3 length: 14 amino acids. CDR3 region: CASGRDREEGEQYF. DNA of the CDR3: TGTGCTAGTGGCCGAGACAGGGAAGAGGGCGAGCAGTACTTC.

The CDR3 loop is CASRPLRDRYTDTQYF. CDR3 bases: TGTGCCAGCAGACCCCTCCGGGACAGATACACAGATACGCAGTATTTT. The chain employs TRBV27 and TRBJ2-3; 7 bases match TRBD1. Trimming cost V 6 bases and J 2 bases; bases outside gene matches: 11. Per germline, CDR1 MNHEY and CDR2 SMNVEV (reference sequence). This CDR3 contains 16 residues.

This chain uses TRBV27 with TRBJ2-7; the D gene is possibly TRBD1 (5 bases). CDR1 and CDR2 from the germline V gene are MNHEY and SMNVEV (reference sequence). The CDR3 extends over 12 amino acids. V was clipped by 6 bases and J by 7 bases, with 13 bases between them. The DNA of the CDR3 is TGTGCCAGCAGATCAGGGTTTTGGGAGCAGTACTTC. Its translation is CASRSGFWEQYF.

V and J are TRBV21-1 and TRBJ2-2; TRBD1 is the table's D call, not checked against the DNA. TRBV21-1 is termed a pseudogene. This CDR3 region has 18 residues. CDR3 region: CASSKVPGDREDAGELFF. DNA for the CDR3: TGTGCCAGCAGCAAAGTTCCGGGGGACAGGGAAGATGCCGGGGAGCTGTTTTTT.

The chain recombines TRBV18 with TRBJ2-2; TRBD2 matches at 9 bases. The CDR3 is made up of 16 amino acids. Trimming cost V 10 bases and J 6 bases; bases outside gene matches: 15. The germline V gene encodes CDR1 KGHSH and CDR2 LQKENI. CDR3 nucleotides: TGTGCCACGACTGACGATAGCGGGAGAGGGTCCGGGGAGCTGTTTTTT. Its protein is CATTDDSGRGSGELFF.

J is TRBJ2-5 and V is TRBV28; 9 positions agree with TRBD2. The CDR3 is 17 residues long. V was clipped by 8 bases and J by 5 bases; unmatched bases: 18. Germline V gene sequence: CDR1 MDHEN, CDR2 SYDVKM. CDR3 region: CASAPEVLAGRGETQYF. The CDR3 nucleotides are TGTGCCAGCGCACCGGAGGTCCTAGCGGGACGGGGGGAGACCCAGTACTTC.

This chain links TRBV6-5 with TRBJ2-1; 15 bases line up with TRBD2. The CDR3 loop spans 15 amino acids. V gave up 10 bases and J gave up 5 bases; unmatched junction bases: 6. Germline CDR1 reads MNHEY; CDR2 reads SVGAGI. The CDR3: CATGGLAGGDNEQFF. The DNA for the CDR3 is TGTGCCACTGGAGGACTAGCGGGAGGGGACAATGAGCAGTTCTTC.